This T cell receptor (beta chain) derives from a study of T cell repertoires in cytomegalovirus infection. Whole-study context: Indications of both CMV infection and matching HLA type were provided by public TCR beta signatures.

MiXCR, run by TCRdb on the reads, gives a single entry per CDR3 protein. Here the sample spans around 900,000 distinct CDR3 sequences, roughly 31% being singletons. The CDR3 is 15 residues long. Germline values: CDR1 SNHLY, CDR2 FYNNEI. V was trimmed by 2 bases and J by 3 bases, leaving 8 bases between them. Notes on this clonotype: The antigen is unknown.

The V and J genes are TRBV2 and TRBJ1-6, with D perhaps matching TRBD1 (5 bases). This TCR was sampled from a human donor in good health (CMV status not recorded). Some clones in this sample may be carry-over from other donors' samples. The sample consisted of cultured CD8+ T cells from PBMCs, taken from culture after CMV antigen stimulation. The CDR3 DNA reads as TGTGCCAGCAGTGAACGAGGGGACTATAATTCACCCCTCCACTTT. Translation gives CASSERGDYNSPLHF.